This is a list of T cell receptor beta chains from one sample in a study of radiation and T cells in renal cell carcinoma. Assay used: immunoSEQ multiplex PCR; TCRdb lists only in-frame clones, some missing. The profile covers about 78,000 clones, with roughly nine tenths appearing a single time and 5% to 7.5% taken by the ten largest. This specimen consisted of blood, obtained from a patient whose treatment included radiotherapy and nephrectomy. The receptors originated from a woman aged 70 to 79 with renal cell carcinoma. The CDR3 runs from the conserved cysteine through the conserved F or W. A D gene is named only where the DNA matches it firmly.

V gene	J gene	D gene	CDR3 length	CDR3 protein
TRBV4-2	TRBJ1-3	TRBD1	17	CASSPFHQGAGGNTIYF
TRBV2	TRBJ1-2	.	14	CASSEREKAYGYTF
TRBV30	TRBJ1-1	.	16	CAWSKDEGGRGTEAFF
TRBV7-2	TRBJ2-1	.	15	CASSLAGTSYNEQFF
TRBV19	TRBJ2-1	TRBD2	17	CASSIYRSSGGAGEQFF
TRBV6-5	TRBJ1-5	TRBD1	15	CASRRRTGSNQPQHF
TRBV6-5	TRBJ2-7	.	15	CASSTRAGGGHEQYF
TRBV5-8	TRBJ1-5	.	14	CASSLSGSYQPQHF
TRBV28	TRBJ2-7	TRBD1	14	CASSSRTGPHEQYF
TRBV7-7	TRBJ2-5	TRBD2	16	CASSLRLAGLQETQYF
TRBV4-1	.	.	15	CASSTPGTIFYEQYF